What follows are 19 T cell receptor beta chains derived from one specimen sequenced in a study of blood T cells in healthy people across ages. With a J-beta primer mix and a sample-barcoded 5' primer, a second PCR ran about 6 to 11 cycles. TCRdb analysed the 5' RACE reads with MiXCR anew, one entry per CDR3 protein. The sample shows 1.5 million to 2 million distinct CDR3 sequences, roughly 30% of them seen only once. Sequenced: blood. The source is a woman younger than 45 in good health.

On this clonotype itself: A much larger clone lies one base from this, so it may be a read error. The chain links TRBV11-2 to TRBJ2-5; D may be TRBD2 (6 bases). This CDR3 contains 13 residues. The germline CDR1 and CDR2 sequences are SGHAT and FQNNGV. The chain's CDR3 is CASSGGRIETQDF. For the CDR3, the DNA is TGTGCCAGCAGCGGGGGGAGGATTGAGACCCAGGACTTC.

This clonotype has at least ten counts. Mismatch with germline at one junction end may stem from a read error. The rearrangement joins TRBV7-6 to TRBJ2-7, with D tentatively TRBD1 (8 bases). CDR1 and CDR2 from the germline V gene are SGHVS and FNYEAQ. This CDR3 spans 23 amino acids. The CDR3 DNA reads as TGTGCCATCAGCCCCCTTCCAAGGGGGGCCGGAGGGGGGGGACAGGTGACCCACTACGAGCAGTACTTC. Translation gives CAISPLPRGAGGGGQVTHYEQYF.

Only a few counts were recorded for this clonotype. The chain couples TRBV7-2 to TRBJ1-2; D is undetermined. The V and J ends lost 0 bases and 8 bases respectively, with 13 bases between them. The CDR3 totals 14 residues. In germline, CDR1 is SGHTA, CDR2 FQGNSA. CDR3 region: CASSLADDHWGYTF. The CDR3 DNA is TGTGCCAGCAGCTTAGCAGACGACCACTGGGGCTACACCTTC.

V is TRBV18 and J is TRBJ2-1, with TRBD1 matching over 10 bases. After removal of 2 bases from V and 5 bases from J, the junction contained 3 bases not matched to a gene. From germline, CDR1 is KGHSH and CDR2 LQKENI. The CDR3 contains 15 residues. CDR3 DNA: TGTGCCAGCTCACCAAGAGGACAGGGGGACAATGAGCAGTTCTTC. Protein sequence: CASSPRGQGDNEQFF.

Worth noting for this clonotype: The junction departs from germline at one end; a sequencing error may be responsible. This chain links TRBV7-9 with TRBJ1-4, with D uncertain. Germline V gives CDR1 SEHNR, CDR2 FQNEAQ (reference sequence). CDR3 size: 12 residues. The CDR3 sequence: CARRGPREKLFF. CDR3 coding DNA: TGTGCCCGCAGAGGACCCAGGGAAAAACTGTTTTTT.

This clonotype was observed a handful of times. The chain recombines TRBV28 with TRBJ1-3, with TRBD1 matching over 12 bases. CDR1 MDHEN and CDR2 SYDVKM come from the germline V gene. This CDR3 region has 15 residues. Trimming at V came to 6 bases and at J to 7 bases, leaving 7 bases not matched to a gene. CDR3 residues: CASSPGQGARNTIYF. CDR3 nucleotide sequence: TGTGCCAGCAGCCCGGGACAGGGGGCCCGGAACACCATATATTTT.

This clonotype was observed a handful of times. V is TRBV20-1 and J is TRBJ1-2; D gene uncertain. V was pared by 6 bases and J by 8 bases, with 22 bases between. Germline assignment: CDR1 DFQATT and CDR2 SNEGSKA (reference sequence). This CDR3 contains 14 residues. The CDR3 spells CSAPPGVEGVGYTF. The CDR3 DNA is TGCAGTGCCCCCCCAGGAGTGGAAGGAGTAGGCTACACCTTC.

The CDR3: CASSFRARGGPGTQYF. In DNA, the CDR3 is TGTGCCAGCAGTTTTCGGGCCCGAGGCGGGCCGGGGACCCAGTACTTC. The chain uses TRBV28 and TRBJ2-5; a weak D match, TRBD2 (5 bases). This CDR3 is built from 16 residues. Trimming took 3 bases from V and 7 from J, leaving 21 bases between them. The germline V gene encodes CDR1 MDHEN and CDR2 SYDVKM. Full variable domain (remainder filled in from reference TRBV28 and TRBJ2-5): DVKVTQSSRYLVKRTGEKVFLECVQDMDHENMFWYRQDPGLGLRLIYFSYDVKMKEKGDIPEGYSVSREKKERFSLILESASTNQTSMYLCASSFRARGGPGTQYFGPGTRLLVL.

This clonotype was detected a few times. The gene calls are TRBV4-1 and TRBJ2-1; the D gene is possibly TRBD2 (6 bases). Germline CDR1 MGHRA, CDR2 YSYEKL. The V and J ends lost 4 bases and 4 bases respectively, with 14 bases between them. The CDR3 contains 15 residues. In nucleotides, the CDR3 is TGCGCCAGCAGCCGGTTCGGGACTCAATACAATGAGCAGTTCTTC. This translates into CASSRFGTQYNEQFF.

This clonotype was recorded a few times. The chain couples TRBV20-1 to TRBJ2-1; D assignment may be TRBD1 or TRBD2 (5 bases each). V shed 1 base and J shed 9 bases, with 16 bases lying between them. CDR1 and CDR2 from the germline V gene are DFQATT and SNEGSKA (reference sequence). The CDR3 totals 14 residues. The CDR3, as DNA: TGCAGTGCTAGAGGGAGCAGGGAGAAGAGTGAGCAGTTCTTC. Protein sequence: CSARGSREKSEQFF.

This clonotype occurred a few times. The chain recombines TRBV11-2 with TRBJ2-7, with D possibly matching TRBD2 (5 bases). The CDR3 covers 15 residues. The germline V gene has CDR1 SGHAT and CDR2 FQNNGV. The V and J ends lost 8 bases and 0 bases respectively, with 17 bases between them. The DNA for the CDR3 is TGTGCCAGCTGCGGGCGGCGGCCTTTCTCCTACGAGCAGTACTTC. Translating gives CASCGRRPFSYEQYF.

This clonotype was counted many times. The chain has TRBV20-1 and TRBJ2-5; a weak D match, TRBD2 (5 bases). This CDR3 contains 16 residues. Germline V gene data show CDR1 as DFQATT and CDR2 as SNEGSKA (reference sequence). V lost 0 bases, J lost 5 bases, and 19 bases lay in between. DNA for the CDR3: TGCAGTGCTAGAGATCCTGTTGGGAGAGGCGGTGAGACCCAGTACTTC. It translates to CSARDPVGRGGETQYF.

There are a few counts of this clonotype. The chain carries TRBV7-9 and TRBJ2-1; 7 bases align to TRBD2. CDR3 size: 16 residues. The V and J ends lost 2 bases and 2 bases, in that order; junction bases with no gene match: 6. The germline gives CDR1 SEHNR, CDR2 FQNEAQ (reference sequence). In DNA form, the CDR3 reads TGTGCCAGCAGCTTACCTGCGGGAGCGGCCTACAATGAGCAGTTCTTC. It specifies CASSLPAGAAYNEQFF.

In this sample, this clonotype turned up once. The chain uses TRBV13 and TRBJ1-2; 9 nucleotides line up with TRBD1. Germline V gene sequence: CDR1 PRHDT, CDR2 FYEKMQ (reference sequence). The CDR3 has 16 residues. Trimming at V came to 0 bases and at J to 7 bases, leaving 9 bases not matched to a gene. The CDR3 coding sequence is TGTGCCAGCAGCTTAGGACCGGGACAGGGAATCCGTGGCTACACCTTC. Translation: CASSLGPGQGIRGYTF.

This chain connects TRBV11-2 to TRBJ2-5, with TRBD2 as a possible D gene (5 bases). The CDR3 has 14 residues. The V and J ends lost 1 base and 3 bases respectively, with 9 bases between them. CDR1 and CDR2 (germline): SGHAT, FQNNGV. The CDR3 nucleotides are TGTGCCAGCAGCTTAGTGTTCGGGGAAGAGACCCAGTACTTC. Amino acids: CASSLVFGEETQYF.

This clonotype was counted ten times or more. The rearrangement links TRBV6-2 or TRBV6-3 to TRBJ2-1; D unclear. The germline V gene has CDR1 MNHEY and CDR2 SVGEGT. Between the trimmed V and J ends, which lost 3 bases and 4 bases, there was a span of 4 bases. This CDR3 has 12 residues. CDR3 bases: TGTGCCAGCAGTTATCGGTACAATGAGCAGTTCTTC. Translating it yields CASSYRYNEQFF.

The CDR3 DNA follows: TGTGCCAGCAGCTTAGCGGTTGGGGGACTAGCGGGAGATCGAGAGACCCAGTTCTTC. Amino acid sequence: CASSLAVGGLAGDRETQFF. The rearrangement links TRBV7-2 to TRBJ2-1; 14 bases are shared with TRBD2. The CDR3 totals 19 residues. After removal of 0 bases from V and 13 bases from J, the junction contained 17 bases not matched to a gene. CDR1 and CDR2 from the germline V gene are SGHTA and FQGNSA.

This clonotype has more than one count but fewer than ten. V usage is TRBV6-1 and J usage is TRBJ1-4; a possible D gene is TRBD1 (5 bases). Trimming cost V 6 bases and J 6 bases, with 14 bases left between them. Looked up from germline, CDR1 is MNHNS and CDR2 is SASEGT. The CDR3 sequence is 14 residues long. The CDR3, as DNA: TGTGCCAGCAGCCCAGGGCCGAGACATGAAAAACTGTTTTTT. This encodes CASSPGPRHEKLFF.

This clonotype was found many times. The chain carries TRBV6-5 and TRBJ2-5, with 7 bases that match TRBD2. Trimming at V came to 2 bases and at J to 5 bases, leaving 5 bases not matched to a gene. The length of the CDR3 is 14 residues. Germline lookup yields CDR1 MNHEY and CDR2 SVGAGI. DNA of the CDR3: TGTGCCAGCAGTTACCAGCGGGGTAGCGAGACCCAGTACTTC. Its protein is CASSYQRGSETQYF.